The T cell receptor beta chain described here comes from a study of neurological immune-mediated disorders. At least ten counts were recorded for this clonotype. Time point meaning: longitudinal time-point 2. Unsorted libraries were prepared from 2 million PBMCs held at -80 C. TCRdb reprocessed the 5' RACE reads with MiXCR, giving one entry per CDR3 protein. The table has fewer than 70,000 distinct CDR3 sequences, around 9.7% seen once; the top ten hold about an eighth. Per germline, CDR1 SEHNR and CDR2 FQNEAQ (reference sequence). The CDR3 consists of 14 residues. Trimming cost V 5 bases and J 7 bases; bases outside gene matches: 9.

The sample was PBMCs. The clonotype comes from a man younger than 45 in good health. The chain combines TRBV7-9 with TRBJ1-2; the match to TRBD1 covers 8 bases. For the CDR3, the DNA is TGTGCCAGCAGCCCCACAGGGGGAGACGGTGGCTACACCTTC. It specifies CASSPTGGDGGYTF.